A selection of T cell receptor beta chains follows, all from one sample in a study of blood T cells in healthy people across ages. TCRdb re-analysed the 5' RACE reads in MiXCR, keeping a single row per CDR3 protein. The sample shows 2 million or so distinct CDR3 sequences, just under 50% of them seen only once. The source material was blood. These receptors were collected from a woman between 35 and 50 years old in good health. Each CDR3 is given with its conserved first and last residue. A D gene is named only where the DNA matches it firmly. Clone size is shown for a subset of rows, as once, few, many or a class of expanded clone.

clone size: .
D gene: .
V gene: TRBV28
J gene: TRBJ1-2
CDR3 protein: CASSFSPRRNGYTF
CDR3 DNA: TGTGCCAGCAGTTTCTCCCCGCGGAGGAATGGCTACACCTTC

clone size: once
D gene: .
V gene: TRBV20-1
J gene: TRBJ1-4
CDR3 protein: CSARDYNKKLFF
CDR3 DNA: TGCAGTGCTAGAGATTACAATAAAAAACTGTTTTTT

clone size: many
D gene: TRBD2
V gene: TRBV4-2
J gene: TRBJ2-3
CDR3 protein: CASSLERGGTDTQYF
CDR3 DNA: TGTGCCAGCAGCCTAGAGCGGGGGGGCACAGATACGCAGTATTTT

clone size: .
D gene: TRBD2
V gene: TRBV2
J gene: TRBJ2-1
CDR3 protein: CASISAQAGVSGEQFF
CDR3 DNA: TGTGCCAGCATTTCGGCACAAGCGGGGGTTTCCGGTGAGCAGTTCTTC

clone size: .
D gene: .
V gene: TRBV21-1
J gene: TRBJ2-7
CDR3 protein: CASSRYDRVPYEQYF
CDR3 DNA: TGTGCCAGCAGCAGATATGACAGGGTTCCCTACGAGCAGTACTTC

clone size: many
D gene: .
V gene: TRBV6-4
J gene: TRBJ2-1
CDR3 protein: CASSDQGNNEQFF
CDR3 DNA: TGTGCCAGCAGTGACCAGGGTAACAATGAGCAGTTCTTC

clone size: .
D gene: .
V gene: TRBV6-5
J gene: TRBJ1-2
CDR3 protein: CASSYDGQPRGYTF
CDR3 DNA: TGTGCCAGCAGTTACGATGGACAGCCCCGGGGCTACACCTTC

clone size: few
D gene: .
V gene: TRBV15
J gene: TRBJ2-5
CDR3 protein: CATSSRGSIGETQYF
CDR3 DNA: TGTGCCACCAGCAGCAGGGGTTCCATCGGCGAGACCCAGTACTTC

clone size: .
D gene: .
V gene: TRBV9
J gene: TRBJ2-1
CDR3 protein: CASSVVGGAGNEQFF
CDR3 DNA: TGTGCCAGCAGCGTAGTGGGGGGGGCGGGCAATGAGCAGTTCTTC

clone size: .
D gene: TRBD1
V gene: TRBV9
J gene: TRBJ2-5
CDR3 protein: CASSVRTGPVYQETQYF
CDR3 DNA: TGTGCTAGCAGCGTCCGGACAGGGCCTGTGTACCAAGAGACCCAGTACTTC

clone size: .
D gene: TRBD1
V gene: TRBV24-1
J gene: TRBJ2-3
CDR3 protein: CATTDRAADTQYF
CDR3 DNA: TGTGCCACGACGGACAGGGCGGCAGATACGCAGTATTTT

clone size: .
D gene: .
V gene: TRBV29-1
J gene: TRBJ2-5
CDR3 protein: CSVNDGQETQYF
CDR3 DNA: TGCAGCGTAAACGACGGACAAGAGACCCAGTACTTC

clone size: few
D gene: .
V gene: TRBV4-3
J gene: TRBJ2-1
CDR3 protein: CASSQAPPSPYNEQFF
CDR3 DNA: TGCGCCAGCAGCCAAGCCCCGCCTAGCCCCTACAATGAGCAGTTCTTC

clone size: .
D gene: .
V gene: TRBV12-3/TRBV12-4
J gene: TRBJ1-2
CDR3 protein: CASRALSGLGYTF
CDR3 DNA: TGTGCCAGCAGAGCCCTTAGCGGGCTTGGCTACACCTTC

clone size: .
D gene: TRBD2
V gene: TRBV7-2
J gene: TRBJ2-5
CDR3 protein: CASRRLAGGYHEQYF
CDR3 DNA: TGTGCCAGCAGGCGACTAGCGGGGGGGTATCATGAGCAGTACTTC

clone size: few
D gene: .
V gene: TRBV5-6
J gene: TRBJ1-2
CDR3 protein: CASSPYRDTYRTGYTF
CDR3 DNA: TGTGCCAGCAGCCCGTACCGGGACACCTACCGAACTGGCTACACCTTC

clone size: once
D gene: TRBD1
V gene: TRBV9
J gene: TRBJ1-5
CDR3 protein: CASSDGQANQPQHF
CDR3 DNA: TGTGCCAGCAGCGACGGACAGGCCAATCAGCCCCAGCATTTT

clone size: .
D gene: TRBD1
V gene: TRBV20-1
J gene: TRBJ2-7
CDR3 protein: CSARGTGLSYEQYF
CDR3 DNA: TGCAGTGCTAGAGGGACAGGGCTGTCCTACGAGCAGTACTTC

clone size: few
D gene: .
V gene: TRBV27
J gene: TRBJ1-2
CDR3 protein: CASSFEGGSYGYTF
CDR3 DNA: TGTGCCAGCAGTTTTGAGGGAGGAAGCTATGGCTACACCTTC

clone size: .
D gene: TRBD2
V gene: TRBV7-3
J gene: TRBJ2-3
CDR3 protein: CASSLSGGAGEDTQYF
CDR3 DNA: TGTGCCAGCAGCTTAAGCGGGGGGGCGGGAGAAGATACGCAGTATTTT

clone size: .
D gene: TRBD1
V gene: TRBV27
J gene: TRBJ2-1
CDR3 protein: CASSLARGTYEQFF
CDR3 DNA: TGTGCCAGCAGTTTGGCCAGGGGGACCTACGAGCAGTTCTTC

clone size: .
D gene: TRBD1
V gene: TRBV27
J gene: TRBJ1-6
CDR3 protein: CASSLFGTGRQDSPLHF
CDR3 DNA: TGTGCCAGCAGTTTATTTGGGACAGGGCGTCAGGATTCACCCCTCCACTTT

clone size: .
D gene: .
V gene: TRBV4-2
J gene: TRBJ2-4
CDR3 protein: CASSQDRALISKNIQYF
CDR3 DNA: TGTGCCAGCAGCCAAGATCGGGCCCTGATCAGTAAAAACATTCAGTACTTC

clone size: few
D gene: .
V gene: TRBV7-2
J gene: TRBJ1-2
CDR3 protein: CASRFGADRAGYTF
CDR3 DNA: TGTGCCAGCAGATTCGGGGCCGACCGGGCTGGCTACACCTTC

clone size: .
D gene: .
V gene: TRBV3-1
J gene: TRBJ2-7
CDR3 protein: CASSRISGTISYEQYF
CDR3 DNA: TGTGCCAGCAGCCGAATATCGGGCACGATCTCCTACGAGCAGTACTTC

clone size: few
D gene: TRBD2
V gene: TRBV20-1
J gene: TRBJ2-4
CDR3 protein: CSARRWTSGDQNIQYF
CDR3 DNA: TGCAGTGCGAGAAGGTGGACTAGCGGGGACCAAAACATTCAGTACTTC

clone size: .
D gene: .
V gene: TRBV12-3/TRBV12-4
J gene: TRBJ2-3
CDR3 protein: CASSLNPGEDTQYF
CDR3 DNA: TGTGCCAGCAGTTTAAACCCGGGCGAAGATACGCAGTATTTT

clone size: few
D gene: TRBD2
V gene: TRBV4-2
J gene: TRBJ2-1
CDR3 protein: CASSQDLLAGYNEQFF
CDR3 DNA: TGTGCCAGCAGCCAAGATCTTCTAGCGGGGTACAATGAGCAGTTCTTC

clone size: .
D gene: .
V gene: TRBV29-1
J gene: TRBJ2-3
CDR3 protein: CSALSGMLDTQYF
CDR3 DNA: TGCAGCGCCCTGTCGGGGATGTTGGATACGCAGTATTTT

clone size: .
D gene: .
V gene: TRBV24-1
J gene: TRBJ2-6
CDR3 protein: CAISAAGANVLTF
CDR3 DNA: TGTGCCATCTCAGCGGCTGGGGCCAACGTCCTGACTTTC

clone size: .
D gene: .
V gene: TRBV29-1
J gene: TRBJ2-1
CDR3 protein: CSVPRSGGDEQFF
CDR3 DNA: TGCAGCGTTCCCCGGTCAGGAGGAGATGAGCAGTTCTTC

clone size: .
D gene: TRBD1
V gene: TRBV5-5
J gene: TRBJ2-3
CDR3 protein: CASSLFGQGVGTDTQYF
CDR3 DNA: TGTGCCAGCAGCTTGTTTGGACAGGGGGTCGGGACAGATACGCAGTATTTT

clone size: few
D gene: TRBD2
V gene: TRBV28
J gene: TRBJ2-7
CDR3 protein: CASRPLLGDYNSYEQYF
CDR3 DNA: TGTGCCAGCAGGCCACTCTTAGGGGACTACAACTCCTACGAGCAGTACTTC

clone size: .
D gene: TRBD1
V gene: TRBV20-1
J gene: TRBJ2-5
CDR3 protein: CSAREQTGGSWEQYF
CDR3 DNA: TGCAGTGCTAGAGAGCAAACAGGGGGTTCTTGGGAGCAGTACTTC

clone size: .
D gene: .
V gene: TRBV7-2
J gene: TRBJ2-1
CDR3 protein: CASSQTKLPHNEQFF
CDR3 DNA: TGTGCCAGCAGCCAAACCAAGCTCCCACACAATGAGCAGTTCTTC

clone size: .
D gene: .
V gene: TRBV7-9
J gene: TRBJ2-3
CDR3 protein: CASSLEGARDTQYF
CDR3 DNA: TGTGCCAGCAGCTTGGAGGGGGCGCGGGATACGCAGTATTTT